The rows below give T cell receptor beta chains drawn from one sample of a study of blood T cell repertoires in COVID-19. Sequencing was performed with immunoSEQ multiplex PCR; in TCRdb, only in-frame clones are kept and a portion is missing. The sample has some 80,000 clones; about three quarters are singletons. Specimen: peripheral blood. The receptors were gathered from a woman aged 80 or over with active or convalescent COVID-19. The CDR3 runs from the conserved cysteine through the conserved F or W. The D gene is left open where the match is weak. Clone size, where shown, is once, few, many, or a class for clones that have expanded.

TRBV18	TRBJ2-7	15	.	TRBD1	TGTGCCAGCTCACTTACCGGGACAGGGGCTGACGAGCAGTACTTC	CASSLTGTGADEQYF
TRBV11-2	TRBJ1-2	14	once	TRBD1	TGTGCCAGCAGCTACTCGGGACAGACGGAGGGCTACACCTTC	CASSYSGQTEGYTF
TRBV9	TRBJ2-6	17	once	.	TGTGCCAGCAGCGTAGCTACCGGAGGGGCTGGGGCCAACGTCCTGACTTTC	CASSVATGGAGANVLTF
TRBV27	TRBJ1-4	12	few	.	TGTGCCAGCAGTCCCAACGGACTGAAACTGTTTTTT	CASSPNGLKLFF
TRBV2	TRBJ2-5	12	.	TRBD1	TGTGCCACCGACAGGGGGTCGGAGACCCAGTACTTC	CATDRGSETQYF
TRBV12-3/TRBV12-4	TRBJ2-1	11	.	TRBD1	TGTGCCAGCAGTAAGGGACAGGGCCCGTTCTTC	CASSKGQGPFF
TRBV5-1	TRBJ1-1	14	.	.	TGCGCCAGCAGCATAGCGGGGTATAACACTGAAGCTTTCTTT	CASSIAGYNTEAFF
TRBV11-3	TRBJ1-1	13	.	.	TGTGCCAGCAGCCCGGACACGAACACTGAAGCTTTCTTT	CASSPDTNTEAFF
TRBV4-3	TRBJ1-5	12	few	.	TGCGCCAGCAGCCAAGATGAGGGGCCCCAGCATTTT	CASSQDEGPQHF
TRBV5-1	TRBJ1-1	15	.	.	TGCGCCAGCAGCTTGGAGCGCATCCCTAACACTGAAGCTTTCTTT	CASSLERIPNTEAFF
TRBV30	TRBJ1-1	13	.	.	TGTGCCTGCGTCGCTGGGACAAGTACTGTAGCTTTCTTT	CACVAGTSTVAFF
TRBV30	TRBJ2-5	15	.	.	TGTGCCTGGGTATCGGGACAACGCTTCCAAGAGACCCAGTACTTC	CAWVSGQRFQETQYF
TRBV15	TRBJ2-5	14	few	TRBD1	TGTGCCACCAGCAGATACAGGGGGCCTGAGACCCAGTACTTC	CATSRYRGPETQYF
TRBV12-5	TRBJ2-3	15	.	.	TGTGCTAGTGGCTCTTTCGGGGGAGGCACAGATACGCAGTATTTT	CASGSFGGGTDTQYF
TRBV4-1	TRBJ2-1	14	.	.	TGCGCCAGCAGCCAAGAGAAACGGTACAATGAGCAGTTCTTC	CASSQEKRYNEQFF
TRBV28	TRBJ1-4	14	.	TRBD1	TGTGCCAGCAGAACCGGGACAGAATTTGAAAAACTGTTTTTT	CASRTGTEFEKLFF
TRBV29-1	TRBJ2-3	13	.	TRBD2	TGCAGCGTTCCTAGCGGGGTCACAGATACGCAGTATTTT	CSVPSGVTDTQYF
TRBV27	TRBJ2-7	15	.	.	TGTGCCAGCAGTTTACAATGGGGCTTCTCCTACGAGCAGTACTTC	CASSLQWGFSYEQYF
TRBV2	TRBJ1-5	15	.	.	TGTGCCAGCAGTGAAGCCGGGACTCATAATCAGCCCCAGCATTTT	CASSEAGTHNQPQHF
TRBV3-1/TRBV3-2	TRBJ2-6	18	.	TRBD1	TGTGCCAGCAGCCCGTGGACAGGGTTAACCTCTGGGGCCAACGTCCTGACTTTC	CASSPWTGLTSGANVLTF
TRBV15	TRBJ1-3	13	.	.	TGTGCCACCAGCAGAGACAGGGAAAACACCATATATTTT	CATSRDRENTIYF
TRBV19	TRBJ1-5	15	.	TRBD1	TGTGCCAGTAGTATTCGGCGAAGGGGGCATCAGCCCCAGCATTTT	CASSIRRRGHQPQHF
TRBV5-5	TRBJ1-1	14	.	.	TGTGCCAGCAGCTTGATTAGACAGACCACTGAAGCTTTCTTT	CASSLIRQTTEAFF
TRBV7-2	TRBJ2-1	15	.	.	TGTGCCAGCAGCCTAGGGGGGGGTTCCTACAATGAGCAGTTCTTC	CASSLGGGSYNEQFF
TRBV10-3	TRBJ1-1	13	few	.	TGTGCCATCAGTGTTCGGGAGAACACTGAAGCTTTCTTT	CAISVRENTEAFF